A selection of T cell receptor beta chains follows, all from one sample in a study of human T cells and chemical hapten exposure. One entry per CDR3 protein results from TCRdb running MiXCR on the RACE reads. The sample contains nearly 350,000 distinct CDR3 sequences, about 7% of which appear only once. Sequenced material: whole blood, taken in connection with sensitization to the hapten diphenylcyclopropenone (DPC). The source of these receptors is a woman aged 18-29 years with alopecia areata. Some clones in this sample may be carry-over from other donors' samples. The CDR3 runs from the conserved cysteine through the conserved F or W. The order of the fields is D gene, J gene, V gene, clone size, CDR3 protein, CDR3 DNA. A D gene is named only where the DNA matches it firmly. Size is omitted from some rows. Given values are once, few, many or a class for expanded clones.

D: -
J: TRBJ2-7
V: TRBV12-3/TRBV12-4
size: -
CDR3: CASSTRRGRDEQYF
DNA: TGTGCCAGCAGTACCAGACGAGGGCGAGACGAGCAGTACTTC

D: TRBD1
J: TRBJ2-7
V: TRBV18
size: -
CDR3: CASSPTGQGAIDEQYF
DNA: TGTGCCAGCTCACCAACCGGGCAGGGGGCGATCGACGAGCAGTACTTC

D: -
J: TRBJ1-3
V: TRBV12-3/TRBV12-4
size: few
CDR3: CASRLDIAGNTIYF
DNA: TGTGCCAGCAGGCTAGACATAGCCGGAAACACCATATATTTT

D: TRBD2
J: TRBJ2-3
V: TRBV6-2/TRBV6-3
size: few
CDR3: CASSRPSGATKDTQYF
DNA: TGTGCCAGCAGTCGTCCTAGCGGGGCCACCAAAGATACGCAGTATTTT

D: -
J: TRBJ2-7
V: TRBV28
size: many
CDR3: CASIGAAVGTYEQYF
DNA: TGTGCCAGCATCGGGGCGGCCGTTGGGACTTACGAGCAGTACTTC

D: -
J: TRBJ2-3
V: TRBV7-2
size: -
CDR3: CASSPWESDTQYF
DNA: TGTGCCAGCAGCCCCTGGGAATCAGATACGCAGTATTTT

D: -
J: TRBJ2-7
V: TRBV4-3
size: -
CDR3: CASSPDKYSYEQYF
DNA: TGCGCCAGCAGCCCTGACAAGTACTCCTACGAGCAGTACTTC

D: TRBD1
J: TRBJ2-7
V: TRBV12-3/TRBV12-4
size: few
CDR3: CASSLLSGQGHEQYF
DNA: TGTGCCAGCAGTTTACTTTCGGGACAGGGCCACGAGCAGTACTTC

D: -
J: TRBJ1-5
V: TRBV3-1
size: few
CDR3: CASSQDTGDQPQHF
DNA: TGTGCCAGCAGCCAAGACACGGGGGATCAGCCCCAGCATTTT

D: -
J: TRBJ1-1
V: TRBV7-8
size: many
CDR3: CASSLVSGYMNTEAFF
DNA: TGTGCCAGCAGCTTAGTCTCAGGGTACATGAACACTGAAGCTTTCTTT

D: -
J: TRBJ1-1
V: TRBV6-2/TRBV6-3
size: many
CDR3: CASSNVLGTEAFF
DNA: TGTGCCAGCAGTAACGTCCTGGGGACTGAAGCTTTCTTT

D: -
J: TRBJ1-3
V: TRBV12-3/TRBV12-4
size: few
CDR3: CASSSQERSSGNTIYF
DNA: TGTGCCAGCAGTTCTCAGGAGAGGAGCTCTGGAAACACCATATATTTT

D: -
J: TRBJ2-3
V: TRBV9
size: many
CDR3: CASSVATPAFWGAITDTQYF
DNA: TGTGCCAGCAGCGTAGCTACCCCGGCATTCTGGGGGGCGATTACAGATACGCAGTATTTT

D: -
J: TRBJ1-1
V: TRBV18
size: few
CDR3: CASSPLDRPMNTEAFF
DNA: TGTGCCAGCTCACCACTCGACAGGCCCATGAACACTGAAGCTTTCTTT

D: TRBD1
J: TRBJ2-5
V: TRBV18
size: -
CDR3: CASSGTGTSSTSQYF
DNA: TGTGCCAGCTCCGGGACAGGTACTTCTTCAACTTCACAGTACTTC

D: -
J: TRBJ1-1
V: TRBV6-5
size: -
CDR3: CASRRGKNSEAFF
DNA: TGTGCCAGCAGGCGGGGGAAAAACTCTGAAGCTTTCTTT

D: -
J: TRBJ2-1
V: TRBV7-9
size: many
CDR3: CASSLVRSNEQFF
DNA: TGTGCCAGCAGCTTAGTACGGAGTAATGAGCAGTTCTTC

D: TRBD1
J: TRBJ1-6
V: TRBV20-1
size: -
CDR3: CSVWTGKSDSPLHF
DNA: TGCAGTGTTTGGACAGGGAAATCGGATTCACCCCTCCACTTT

D: -
J: TRBJ1-2
V: TRBV27
size: few
CDR3: CASSLDKANYGYTF
DNA: TGTGCCAGCAGCCTAGACAAGGCTAACTATGGCTACACCTTC

D: -
J: TRBJ1-1
V: TRBV6-2/TRBV6-3
size: -
CDR3: CASSYPDSNPVTEAFF
DNA: TGTGCCAGCAGTTACCCGGACAGTAACCCGGTCACTGAAGCTTTCTTT

D: TRBD1
J: TRBJ1-6
V: TRBV5-1
size: -
CDR3: CASSPDRGLDSPLHF
DNA: TGCGCCAGCAGCCCGGACAGGGGTCTTGATTCACCCCTCCACTTT

D: -
J: TRBJ1-5
V: TRBV6-6
size: -
CDR3: CASSYPEQPQHF
DNA: TGTGCCAGCAGTTACCCCGAACAGCCCCAGCATTTT

D: -
J: TRBJ2-5
V: TRBV5-1
size: few
CDR3: CASGLAQYQETQYF
DNA: TGCGCCAGCGGTCTAGCCCAGTACCAAGAGACCCAGTACTTC

D: -
J: TRBJ2-3
V: TRBV6-2/TRBV6-3
size: few
CDR3: CASQPGGPDTQYF
DNA: TGTGCCAGCCAGCCCGGGGGGCCAGATACGCAGTATTTT

D: -
J: TRBJ1-1
V: TRBV29-1
size: -
CDR3: CSLWGGPGMNTEAFF
DNA: TGCAGCCTTTGGGGGGGCCCGGGCATGAACACTGAAGCTTTCTTT

D: -
J: TRBJ1-2
V: TRBV20-1
size: few
CDR3: CSARVTTYYGYTF
DNA: TGCAGTGCTAGAGTAACAACCTACTATGGCTACACCTTC

D: -
J: TRBJ2-3
V: TRBV27
size: few
CDR3: CASSSLPTPTTDTQYF
DNA: TGTGCCAGCAGTTCCCTCCCGACTCCGACCACAGATACGCAGTATTTT

D: -
J: TRBJ2-1
V: TRBV7-9
size: -
CDR3: CASSLVAINEQFF
DNA: TGTGCCAGCAGCTTAGTGGCCATCAATGAGCAGTTCTTC

D: TRBD1
J: TRBJ1-4
V: TRBV7-2
size: few
CDR3: CASSVGQGGEKLFF
DNA: TGTGCCAGCAGCGTCGGACAGGGGGGCGAAAAACTGTTTTTT

D: -
J: TRBJ1-5
V: TRBV6-1
size: many
CDR3: CASSEGVLLQPQHF
DNA: TGTGCCAGCAGTGAGGGGGTCCTTCTTCAGCCCCAGCATTTT

D: TRBD1
J: TRBJ2-3
V: TRBV6-6
size: -
CDR3: CASRSTGTGTSTDTQYF
DNA: TGTGCCAGCAGATCTACCGGGACAGGGACCAGCACAGATACGCAGTATTTT

D: -
J: TRBJ2-7
V: TRBV20-1
size: few
CDR3: CSARDRSTYEQYF
DNA: TGCAGTGCTAGAGATCGGAGTACCTACGAGCAGTACTTC

D: -
J: TRBJ2-3
V: TRBV24-1
size: few
CDR3: CATSDSAEPQSSQYF
DNA: TGTGCCACCAGTGATTCCGCCGAACCCCAGTCGTCGCAGTATTTT

D: -
J: TRBJ2-7
V: TRBV25-1
size: many
CDR3: CASSEYYEQYF
DNA: TGTGCCAGCAGTGAATATTACGAGCAGTACTTC

D: -
J: TRBJ1-2
V: TRBV3-1
size: -
CDR3: CASSQDEGPYGYTF
DNA: TGTGCCAGCAGCCAAGATGAAGGGCCCTATGGCTACACCTTC

D: -
J: TRBJ1-3
V: TRBV12-3/TRBV12-4
size: many
CDR3: CASTPPGGLRNTIYF
DNA: TGTGCCAGCACCCCACCGGGGGGCCTAAGAAACACCATATATTTT

D: -
J: TRBJ1-4
V: TRBV6-2/TRBV6-3
size: -
CDR3: CASSFLQVDELFF
DNA: TGTGCCAGCAGTTTCCTCCAGGTTGACGAACTGTTTTTT